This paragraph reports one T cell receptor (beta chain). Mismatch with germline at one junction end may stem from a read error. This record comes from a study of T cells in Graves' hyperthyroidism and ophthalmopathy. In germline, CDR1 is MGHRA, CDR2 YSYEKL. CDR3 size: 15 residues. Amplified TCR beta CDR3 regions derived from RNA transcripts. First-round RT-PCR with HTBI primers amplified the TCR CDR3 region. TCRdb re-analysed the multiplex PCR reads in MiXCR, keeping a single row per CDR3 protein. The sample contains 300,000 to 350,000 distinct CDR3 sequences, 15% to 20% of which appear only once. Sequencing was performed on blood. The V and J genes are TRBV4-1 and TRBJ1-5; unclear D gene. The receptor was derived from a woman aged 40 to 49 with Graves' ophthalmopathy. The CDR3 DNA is TGCGCCAGCAGCGAAGACGGAGGTGGAAATCAGACCCAGCATTTT. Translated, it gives CASSEDGGGNQTQHF.